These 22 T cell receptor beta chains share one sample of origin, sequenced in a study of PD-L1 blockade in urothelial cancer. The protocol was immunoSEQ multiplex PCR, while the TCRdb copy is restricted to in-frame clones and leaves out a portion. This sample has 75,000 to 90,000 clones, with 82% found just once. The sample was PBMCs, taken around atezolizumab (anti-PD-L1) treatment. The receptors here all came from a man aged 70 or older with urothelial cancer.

The CDR3 region is CASSIPGSWETQYF. CDR3 nucleotides: TGTGCCAGTAGTATTCCCGGGTCTTGGGAGACCCAGTACTTC. The chain joins TRBV19 to TRBJ2-5; D call uncertain. V lost 3 bases and J 5 bases, leaving 13 bases between the germline ends. The germline CDR1 and CDR2 sequences are LNHDA and SQIVND (reference sequence). This CDR3 region has 14 residues. Based on the CDR3 plus reference TRBV19 and TRBJ2-5, the full variable domain is DGGITQSPKYLFRKEGQNVTLSCEQNLNHDAMYWYRQDPGQGLRLIYYSQIVNDFQKGDIAEGYSVSREKKESFPLTVTSAQKNPTAFYLCASSIPGSWETQYFGPGTRLLVL.

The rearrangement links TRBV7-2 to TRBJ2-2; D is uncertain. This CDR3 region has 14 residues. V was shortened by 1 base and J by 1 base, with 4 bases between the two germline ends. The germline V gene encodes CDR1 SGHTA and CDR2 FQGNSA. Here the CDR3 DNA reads TGTGCCAGCAGCTTAGGAGGGAACACCGGGGAGCTGTTTTTT. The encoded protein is CASSLGGNTGELFF.

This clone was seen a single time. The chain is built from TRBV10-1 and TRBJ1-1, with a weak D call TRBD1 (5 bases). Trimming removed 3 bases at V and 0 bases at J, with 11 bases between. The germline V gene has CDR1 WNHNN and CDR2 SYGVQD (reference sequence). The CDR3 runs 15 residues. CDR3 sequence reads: CASSEGQRMNTEAFF. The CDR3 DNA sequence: TGCGCCAGCAGTGAAGGACAACGGATGAACACTGAAGCTTTCTTT.

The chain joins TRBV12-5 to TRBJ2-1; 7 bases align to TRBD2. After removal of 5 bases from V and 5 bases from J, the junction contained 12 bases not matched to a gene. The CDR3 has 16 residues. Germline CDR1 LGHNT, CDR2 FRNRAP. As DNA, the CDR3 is TGTGCTAGTGGTCCGCCCCATAGCGGGTCCAACAATGAGCAGTTCTTC. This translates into CASGPPHSGSNNEQFF.

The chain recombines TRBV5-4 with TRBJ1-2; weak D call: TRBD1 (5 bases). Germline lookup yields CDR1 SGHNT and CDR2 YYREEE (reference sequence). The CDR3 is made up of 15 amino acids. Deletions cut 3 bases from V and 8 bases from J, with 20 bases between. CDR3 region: CASSSPWQGVLGYTF. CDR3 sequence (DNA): TGTGCCAGCAGCTCTCCCTGGCAGGGCGTGTTAGGCTACACCTTC.

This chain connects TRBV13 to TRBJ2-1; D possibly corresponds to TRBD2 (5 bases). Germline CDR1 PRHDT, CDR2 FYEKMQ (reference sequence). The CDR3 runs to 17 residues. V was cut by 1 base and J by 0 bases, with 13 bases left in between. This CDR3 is CASSLDGGPSSYNEQFF. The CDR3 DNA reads TGTGCCAGCAGCTTAGATGGCGGGCCGAGCTCCTACAATGAGCAGTTCTTC.

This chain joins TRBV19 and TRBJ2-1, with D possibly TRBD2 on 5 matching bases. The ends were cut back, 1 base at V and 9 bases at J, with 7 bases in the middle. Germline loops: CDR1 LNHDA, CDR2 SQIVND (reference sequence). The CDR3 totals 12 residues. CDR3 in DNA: TGTGCCAGTAGTATAGGTCGGGGTGAGCAGTTCTTC. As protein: CASSIGRGEQFF.

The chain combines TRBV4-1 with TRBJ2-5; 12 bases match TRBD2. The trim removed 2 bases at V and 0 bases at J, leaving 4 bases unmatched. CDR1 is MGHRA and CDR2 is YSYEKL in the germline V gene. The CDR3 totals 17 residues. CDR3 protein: CASSQPTSGRNQETQYF. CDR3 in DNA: TGCGCCAGCAGCCAACCTACTAGCGGGAGGAACCAAGAGACCCAGTACTTC.

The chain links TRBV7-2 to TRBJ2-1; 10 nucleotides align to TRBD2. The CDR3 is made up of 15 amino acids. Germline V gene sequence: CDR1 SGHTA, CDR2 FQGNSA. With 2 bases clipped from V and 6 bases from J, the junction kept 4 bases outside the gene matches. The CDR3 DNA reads TGTGCCAGCAGCTTATTAGCGGGAGGATTCAATGAGCAGTTCTTC. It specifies CASSLLAGGFNEQFF.

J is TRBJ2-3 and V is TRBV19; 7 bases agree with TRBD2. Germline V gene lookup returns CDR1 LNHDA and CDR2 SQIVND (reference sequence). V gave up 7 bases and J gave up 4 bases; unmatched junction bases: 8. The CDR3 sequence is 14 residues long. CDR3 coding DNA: TGTGCCAGTATGAGACTAGCCGGTGCAGATACGCAGTATTTT. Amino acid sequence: CASMRLAGADTQYF.

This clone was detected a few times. CDR3 coding DNA: TGTGCCAGCAGCCTTACAGGGGGTCAAGAGCAGTACTTC. Its protein is CASSLTGGQEQYF. The V and J genes are TRBV7-2 and TRBJ2-7; 8 nucleotides line up with TRBD1. Germline CDR1 and CDR2: SGHTA and FQGNSA. The length of the CDR3 is 13 residues. V trimming: 5 bases; J trimming: 7 bases; junction bases outside the gene matches: 7.

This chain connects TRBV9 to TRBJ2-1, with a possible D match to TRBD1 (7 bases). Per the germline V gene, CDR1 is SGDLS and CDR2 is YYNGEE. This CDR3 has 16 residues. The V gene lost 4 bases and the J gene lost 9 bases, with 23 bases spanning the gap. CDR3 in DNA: TGTGCCAGCAGCTTCTCAGGGGGGCCCTCACAGGGTGAGCAGTTCTTC. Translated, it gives CASSFSGGPSQGEQFF.

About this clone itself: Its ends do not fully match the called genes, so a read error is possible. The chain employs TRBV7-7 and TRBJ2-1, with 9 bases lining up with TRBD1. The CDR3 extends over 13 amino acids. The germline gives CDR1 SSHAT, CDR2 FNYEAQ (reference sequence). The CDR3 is CASSFYRGREQFF. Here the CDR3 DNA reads TGTGCTAGCAGCTTCTACAGGGGGCGAGAGCAGTTCTTC.

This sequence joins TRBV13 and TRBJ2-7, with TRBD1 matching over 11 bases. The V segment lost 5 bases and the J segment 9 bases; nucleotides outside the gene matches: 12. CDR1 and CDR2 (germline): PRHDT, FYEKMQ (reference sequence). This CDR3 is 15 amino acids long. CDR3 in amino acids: CASSEGQGAWLGQYF. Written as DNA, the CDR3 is TGTGCCAGCAGCGAAGGACAGGGGGCTTGGCTAGGGCAGTACTTC.

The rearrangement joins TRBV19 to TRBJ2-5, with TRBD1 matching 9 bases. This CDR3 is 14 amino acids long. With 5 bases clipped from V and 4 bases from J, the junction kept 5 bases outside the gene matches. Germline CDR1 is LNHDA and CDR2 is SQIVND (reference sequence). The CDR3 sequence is CASSVQGAGETQYF. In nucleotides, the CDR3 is TGTGCCAGTAGTGTACAGGGGGCAGGAGAGACCCAGTACTTC. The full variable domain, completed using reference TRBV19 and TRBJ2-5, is DGGITQSPKYLFRKEGQNVTLSCEQNLNHDAMYWYRQDPGQGLRLIYYSQIVNDFQKGDIAEGYSVSREKKESFPLTVTSAQKNPTAFYLCASSVQGAGETQYFGPGTRLLVL.

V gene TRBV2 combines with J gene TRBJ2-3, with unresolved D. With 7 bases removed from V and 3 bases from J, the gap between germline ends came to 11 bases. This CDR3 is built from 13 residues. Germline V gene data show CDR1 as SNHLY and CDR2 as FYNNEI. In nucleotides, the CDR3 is TGTGCCAGCATAGTAAGAGGAACAGATACGCAGTATTTT. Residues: CASIVRGTDTQYF.

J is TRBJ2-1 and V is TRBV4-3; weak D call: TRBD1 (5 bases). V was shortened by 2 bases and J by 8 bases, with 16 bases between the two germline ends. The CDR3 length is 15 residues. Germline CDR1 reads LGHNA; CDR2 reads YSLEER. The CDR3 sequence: CASSQTYLQGDEQFF. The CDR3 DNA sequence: TGCGCCAGCAGCCAAACGTACCTCCAAGGGGATGAGCAGTTCTTC.

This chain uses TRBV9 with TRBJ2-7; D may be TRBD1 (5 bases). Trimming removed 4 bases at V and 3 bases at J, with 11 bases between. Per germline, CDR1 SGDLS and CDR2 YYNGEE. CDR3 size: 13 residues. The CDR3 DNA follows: TGTGCCAGCAGCCCAAGTACAGGCTACGAGCAGTACTTC. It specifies CASSPSTGYEQYF. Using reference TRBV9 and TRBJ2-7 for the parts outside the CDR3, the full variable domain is DSGVTQTPKHLITATGQRVTLRCSPRSGDLSVYWYQQSLDQGLQFLIQYYNGEERAKGNILERFSAQQFPDLHSELNLSSLELGDSALYFCASSPSTGYEQYFGPGTRLTVT.

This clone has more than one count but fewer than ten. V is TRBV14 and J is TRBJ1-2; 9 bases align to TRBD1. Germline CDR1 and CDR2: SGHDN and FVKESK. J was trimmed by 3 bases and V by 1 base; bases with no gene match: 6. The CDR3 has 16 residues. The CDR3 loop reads CASSQARQGDYYGYTF. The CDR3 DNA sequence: TGTGCCAGCAGCCAAGCAAGACAGGGGGACTACTATGGCTACACCTTC.

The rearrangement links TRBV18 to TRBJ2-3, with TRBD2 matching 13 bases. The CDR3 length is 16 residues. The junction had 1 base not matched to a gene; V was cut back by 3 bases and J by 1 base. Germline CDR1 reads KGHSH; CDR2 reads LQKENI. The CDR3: CASSPGTSGGTDTQYF. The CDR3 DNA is TGTGCCAGCTCACCCGGGACTAGCGGGGGCACAGATACGCAGTATTTT. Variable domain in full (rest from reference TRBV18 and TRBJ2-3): NAGVMQNPRHLVRRRGQEARLRCSPMKGHSHVYWYRQLPEEGLKFMVYLQKENIIDESGMPKERFSAEFPKEGPSILRIQQVVRGDSAAYFCASSPGTSGGTDTQYFGPGTRLTVL.

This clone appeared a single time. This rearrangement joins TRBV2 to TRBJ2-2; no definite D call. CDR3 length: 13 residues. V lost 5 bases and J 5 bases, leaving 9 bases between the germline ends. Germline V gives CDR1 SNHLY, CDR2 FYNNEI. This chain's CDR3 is CASSPRVTGELFF. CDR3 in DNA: TGTGCCAGCAGTCCCCGGGTTACCGGGGAGCTGTTTTTT.

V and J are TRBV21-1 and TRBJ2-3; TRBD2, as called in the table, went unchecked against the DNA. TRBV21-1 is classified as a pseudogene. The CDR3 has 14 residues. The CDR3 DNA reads TGTGCCAGCAGCACCGGGAGGGCGCCAGATACGCAGTATTTT. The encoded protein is CASSTGRAPDTQYF.